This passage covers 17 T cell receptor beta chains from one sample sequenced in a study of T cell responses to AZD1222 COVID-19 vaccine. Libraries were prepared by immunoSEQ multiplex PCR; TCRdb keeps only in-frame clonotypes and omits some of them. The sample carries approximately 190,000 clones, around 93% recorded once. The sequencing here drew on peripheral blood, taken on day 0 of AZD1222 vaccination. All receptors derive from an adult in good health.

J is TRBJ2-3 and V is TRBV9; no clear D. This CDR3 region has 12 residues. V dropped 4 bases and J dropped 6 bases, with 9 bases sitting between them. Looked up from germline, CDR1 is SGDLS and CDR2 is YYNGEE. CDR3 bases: TGTGCCAGCAGCCAAACAAGGGATACGCAGTATTTT. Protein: CASSQTRDTQYF. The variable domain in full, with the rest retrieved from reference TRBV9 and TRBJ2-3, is DSGVTQTPKHLITATGQRVTLRCSPRSGDLSVYWYQQSLDQGLQFLIQYYNGEERAKGNILERFSAQQFPDLHSELNLSSLELGDSALYFCASSQTRDTQYFGPGTRLTVL.

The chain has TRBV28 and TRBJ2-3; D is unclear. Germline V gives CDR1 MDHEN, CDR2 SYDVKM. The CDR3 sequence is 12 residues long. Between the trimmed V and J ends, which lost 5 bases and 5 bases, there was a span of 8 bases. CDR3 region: CASSGSGDTQYF. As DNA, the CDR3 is TGTGCCAGCAGTGGAAGTGGAGATACGCAGTATTTT.

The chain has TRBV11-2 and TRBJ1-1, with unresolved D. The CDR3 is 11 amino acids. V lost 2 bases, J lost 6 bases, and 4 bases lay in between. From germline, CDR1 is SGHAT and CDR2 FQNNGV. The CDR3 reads CASSLMSEAFF. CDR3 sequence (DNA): TGTGCCAGCAGCTTAATGTCTGAAGCTTTCTTT.

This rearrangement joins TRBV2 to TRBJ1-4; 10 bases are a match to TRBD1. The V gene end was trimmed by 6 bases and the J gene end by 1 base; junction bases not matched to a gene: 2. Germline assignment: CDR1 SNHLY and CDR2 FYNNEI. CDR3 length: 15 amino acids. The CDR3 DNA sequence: TGTGCCAGCAGGGACAGGGGGGTAACTAATGAAAAACTGTTTTTT. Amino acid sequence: CASRDRGVTNEKLFF.

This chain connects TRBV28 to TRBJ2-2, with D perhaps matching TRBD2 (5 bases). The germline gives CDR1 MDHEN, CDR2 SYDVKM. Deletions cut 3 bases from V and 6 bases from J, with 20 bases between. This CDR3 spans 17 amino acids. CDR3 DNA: TGTGCCAGCAGTTTCGGTGTTTTTCGGGGTTTGCCCGGGGAGCTGTTTTTT. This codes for CASSFGVFRGLPGELFF. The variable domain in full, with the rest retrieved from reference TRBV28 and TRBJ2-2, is DVKVTQSSRYLVKRTGEKVFLECVQDMDHENMFWYRQDPGLGLRLIYFSYDVKMKEKGDIPEGYSVSREKKERFSLILESASTNQTSMYLCASSFGVFRGLPGELFFGEGSRLTVL.

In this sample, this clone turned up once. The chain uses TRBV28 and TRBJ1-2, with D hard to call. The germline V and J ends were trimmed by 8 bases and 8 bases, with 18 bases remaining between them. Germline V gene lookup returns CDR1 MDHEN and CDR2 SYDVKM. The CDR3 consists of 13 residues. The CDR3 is CASYQDRPSGYTF. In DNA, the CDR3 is TGTGCCAGCTACCAGGACCGCCCTTCGGGCTACACCTTC.

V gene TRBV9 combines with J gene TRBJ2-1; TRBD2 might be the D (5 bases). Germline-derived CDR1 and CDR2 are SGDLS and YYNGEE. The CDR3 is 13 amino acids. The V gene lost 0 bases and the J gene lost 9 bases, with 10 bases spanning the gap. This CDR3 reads CASSVVLGGEQFF. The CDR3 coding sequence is TGTGCCAGCAGCGTAGTCCTAGGAGGTGAGCAGTTCTTC. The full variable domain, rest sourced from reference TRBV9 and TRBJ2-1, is DSGVTQTPKHLITATGQRVTLRCSPRSGDLSVYWYQQSLDQGLQFLIQYYNGEERAKGNILERFSAQQFPDLHSELNLSSLELGDSALYFCASSVVLGGEQFFGPGTRLTVL.

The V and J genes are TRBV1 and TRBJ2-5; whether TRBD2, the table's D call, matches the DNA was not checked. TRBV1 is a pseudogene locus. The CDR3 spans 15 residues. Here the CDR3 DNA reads TGCACCAGCAGCCAAGCTGAGAAGGGGATGGAGGGCCAGTACTTC. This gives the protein CTSSQAEKGMEGQYF.

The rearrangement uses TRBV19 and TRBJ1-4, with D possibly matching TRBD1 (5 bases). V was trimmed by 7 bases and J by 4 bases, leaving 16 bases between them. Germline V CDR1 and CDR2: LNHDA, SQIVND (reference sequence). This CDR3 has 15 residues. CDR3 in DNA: TGTGCCAGTACCCGACCGGGACCGATTAATGAAAAACTGTTTTTT. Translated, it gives CASTRPGPINEKLFF.

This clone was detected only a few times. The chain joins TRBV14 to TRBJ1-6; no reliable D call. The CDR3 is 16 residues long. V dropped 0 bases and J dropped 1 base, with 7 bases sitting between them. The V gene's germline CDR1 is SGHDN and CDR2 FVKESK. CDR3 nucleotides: TGTGCCAGCAGCCAAGACAGCCTATCCTATAATTCACCCCTCCACTTT. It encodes CASSQDSLSYNSPLHF.

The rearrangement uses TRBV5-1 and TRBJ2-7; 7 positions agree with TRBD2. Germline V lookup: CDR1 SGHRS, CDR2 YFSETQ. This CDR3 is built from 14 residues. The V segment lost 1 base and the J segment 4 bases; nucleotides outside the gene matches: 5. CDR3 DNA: TGCGCCAGCAGCTTGTGGGAGGGTAGATACGAGCAGTACTTC. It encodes CASSLWEGRYEQYF. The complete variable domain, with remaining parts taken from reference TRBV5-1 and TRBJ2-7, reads KAGVTQTPRYLIKTRGQQVTLSCSPISGHRSVSWYQQTPGQGLQFLFEYFSETQRNKGNFPGRFSGRQFSNSRSEMNVSTLELGDSALYLCASSLWEGRYEQYFGPGTRLTVT.

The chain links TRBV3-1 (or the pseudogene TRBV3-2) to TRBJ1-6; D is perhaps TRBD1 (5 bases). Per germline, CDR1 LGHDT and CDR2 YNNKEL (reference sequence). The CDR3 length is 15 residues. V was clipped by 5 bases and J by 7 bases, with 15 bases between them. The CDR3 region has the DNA TGTGCCAGCAGCGGAGAAGCAGGGTTAAATTCACCCCTCCACTTT. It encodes CASSGEAGLNSPLHF.

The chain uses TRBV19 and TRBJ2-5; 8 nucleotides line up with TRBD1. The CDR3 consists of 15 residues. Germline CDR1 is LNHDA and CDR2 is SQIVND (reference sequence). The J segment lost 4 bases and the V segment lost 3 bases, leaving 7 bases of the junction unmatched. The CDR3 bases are TGTGCCAGTAGTATTGGACAGGGTAAGCGAGAGACCCAGTACTTC. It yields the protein CASSIGQGKRETQYF.

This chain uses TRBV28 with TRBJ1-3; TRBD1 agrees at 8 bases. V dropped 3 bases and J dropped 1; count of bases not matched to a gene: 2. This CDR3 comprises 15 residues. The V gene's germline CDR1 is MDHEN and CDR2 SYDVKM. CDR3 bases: TGTGCCAGCAGTTTTCAGGGGGCATCTGGAAACACCATATATTTT. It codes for CASSFQGASGNTIYF.

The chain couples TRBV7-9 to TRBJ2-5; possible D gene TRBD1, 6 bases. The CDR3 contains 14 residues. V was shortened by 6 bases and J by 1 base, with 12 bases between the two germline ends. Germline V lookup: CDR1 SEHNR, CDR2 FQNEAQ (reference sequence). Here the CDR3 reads CASSPDRSQETQYF. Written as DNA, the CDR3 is TGTGCCAGCAGTCCCGACAGGAGCCAAGAGACCCAGTACTTC.

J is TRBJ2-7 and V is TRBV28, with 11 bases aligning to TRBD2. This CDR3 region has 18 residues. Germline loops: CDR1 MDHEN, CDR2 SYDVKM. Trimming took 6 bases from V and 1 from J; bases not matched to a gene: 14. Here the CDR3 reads CASRTLAGDSLSSYEQYF. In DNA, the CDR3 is TGTGCCAGCAGGACACTAGCGGGAGACAGTCTGAGTTCCTACGAGCAGTACTTC. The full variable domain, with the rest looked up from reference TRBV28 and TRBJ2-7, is DVKVTQSSRYLVKRTGEKVFLECVQDMDHENMFWYRQDPGLGLRLIYFSYDVKMKEKGDIPEGYSVSREKKERFSLILESASTNQTSMYLCASRTLAGDSLSSYEQYFGPGTRLTVT.

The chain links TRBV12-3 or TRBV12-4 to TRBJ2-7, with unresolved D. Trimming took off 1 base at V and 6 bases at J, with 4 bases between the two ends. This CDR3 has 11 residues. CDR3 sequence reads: CASSLVAEQYF. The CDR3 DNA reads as TGTGCCAGCAGTTTAGTTGCCGAGCAGTACTTC.